A single sample gave rise to the 29 T cell receptor beta chains below, sequenced in a study of CD8+ T cells in alopecia areata. Treatment defined: oral pan-JAK inhibitor, 5-10 mg twice daily. Sequencing templates came from extracted RNA that was reverse transcribed into cDNA. TCRdb's copy holds only in-frame clones and misses some; the assay was immunoSEQ multiplex PCR. The sample consists of 180,000 or so clones, 40% to 65% of them appearing once. Sequencing used CD8+ T cells sorted from blood, obtained at week 24, from a patient treated with tofacitinib. Receptors originate from a human donor with alopecia areata.

This sequence joins TRBV9 and TRBJ2-1, with 8 bases aligning to TRBD2. J was trimmed by 2 bases and V by 0 bases; bases with no gene match: 4. In germline, CDR1 is SGDLS, CDR2 YYNGEE. The CDR3 covers 16 residues. Here the CDR3 DNA reads TGTGCCAGCAGCGTAGAAACGGGGGGGACCTACAATGAGCAGTTCTTC. Its protein is CASSVETGGTYNEQFF.

This clone has only a few counts. The chain is built from TRBV7-3 and TRBJ1-1; D is unresolved. The V gene's germline CDR1 is SGHTA and CDR2 FQGTGA. The CDR3 totals 14 residues. Trimming shortened V by 2 bases and J by 4 bases, and 11 bases separated the two germline ends. The CDR3 region is CASSLGVGSTEAFF. The CDR3 DNA reads TGTGCCAGCAGCTTAGGGGTGGGGAGCACTGAAGCTTTCTTT. Using reference TRBV7-3 and TRBJ1-1 for the parts outside the CDR3, the full variable domain is GAGVSQTPSNKVTEKGKYVELRCDPISGHTALYWYRQSLGQGPEFLIYFQGTGAADDSGLPNDRFFAVRPEGSVSTLKIQRTERGDSAVYLCASSLGVGSTEAFFGQGTRLTVV.

The chain recombines TRBV29-1 with TRBJ1-2, with TRBD1 as a possible D gene (5 bases). From germline, CDR1 is SQVTM and CDR2 ANQGSEA. The CDR3 sequence is 12 residues long. V lost 5 bases to trimming and J lost 4 bases, with 11 bases between them. The CDR3 region has the DNA TGCAGCGTTAGAGGGGCGGTCTATGGCTACACCTTC. Its translation is CSVRGAVYGYTF. Filled out from reference TRBV29-1 and TRBJ1-2, the complete variable domain reads SAVISQKPSRDICQRGTSLTIQCQVDSQVTMMFWYRQQPGQSLTLIATANQGSEATYESGFVIDKFPISRPNLTFSTLTVSNMSPEDSSIYLCSVRGAVYGYTFGSGTRLTVV.

The J gene is TRBJ2-5, the V gene TRBV28; D is ambiguous. V lost 8 bases to trimming and J lost 3 bases, with 16 bases between them. The CDR3 totals 14 residues. Germline V lookup: CDR1 MDHEN, CDR2 SYDVKM. CDR3 nucleotide sequence: TGTGCCAGCCGCCTCGGCCAGAAAGAAGAGACCCAGTACTTC. Protein sequence: CASRLGQKEETQYF.

This clone was recorded once. The genes are TRBV7-9 and TRBJ2-7, with D uncertain. CDR3 length: 11 amino acids. V dropped 5 bases and J dropped 5 bases, with 7 bases sitting between them. Looked up from germline, CDR1 is SEHNR and CDR2 is FQNEAQ (reference sequence). The CDR3 spells CASSRANEQYF. Here the CDR3 DNA reads TGTGCCAGCAGCAGGGCGAACGAGCAGTACTTC.

In its sample, this clone was seen a few times. The rearrangement joins TRBV25-1 to TRBJ2-5; D is unresolved. This CDR3 has 13 residues. CDR1 is MGHDK, CDR2 SYGVNS, per germline. V lost 0 bases and J 5 bases, leaving 7 bases between the germline ends. The CDR3 region is CASSEYGYETQYF. The CDR3 DNA reads as TGTGCCAGCAGTGAATATGGCTACGAGACCCAGTACTTC.

This sequence joins TRBV29-1 and TRBJ2-3, with TRBD2 matching 8 bases. J gave up 5 bases and V 2 bases, and 9 bases lay outside the gene matches. The CDR3 is 15 residues long. Germline loops: CDR1 SQVTM, CDR2 ANQGSEA. In nucleotides, the CDR3 is TGCAGCGTTGAACTCCCGGGGGGGCTGAGAGATACGCAGTATTTT. Amino acid sequence: CSVELPGGLRDTQYF.

V is TRBV25-1 and J is TRBJ2-5; no reliable D call. Germline lookup yields CDR1 MGHDK and CDR2 SYGVNS. The CDR3 length is 14 residues. V lost 1 base, J lost 1 base, and 7 bases lay in between. The CDR3 nucleotides are TGTGCCAGCAGTGAATTGTCCCCCCAAGAGACCCAGTACTTC. This gives the protein CASSELSPQETQYF.

V gene TRBV6-5 combines with J gene TRBJ1-1; D unresolved. The CDR3 extends over 12 amino acids. Germline V gene sequence: CDR1 MNHEY, CDR2 SVGAGI. Between the trimmed V and J ends, which lost 3 bases and 5 bases, there was a span of 7 bases. Written as DNA, the CDR3 is TGTGCCAGCAGTTATACTGGGACTGAAGCTTTCTTT. Residues: CASSYTGTEAFF.

This clone was seen a handful of times. The V call is TRBV7-9, the J call TRBJ1-5; D is unclear. The germline V and J ends were trimmed by 5 bases and 2 bases, with 7 bases remaining between them. The CDR3 contains 13 residues. Germline CDR1 reads SEHNR; CDR2 reads FQNEAQ (reference sequence). CDR3 sequence (DNA): TGTGCCAGCAGCGGGGTTGGCAATCAGCCCCAGCATTTT. This gives the protein CASSGVGNQPQHF. Full variable domain (missing parts from reference TRBV7-9 and TRBJ1-5): DTGVSQNPRHKITKRGQNVTFRCDPISEHNRLYWYRQTLGQGPEFLTYFQNEAQLEKSRLLSDRFSAERPKGSFSTLEIQRTEQGDSAMYLCASSGVGNQPQHFGDGTRLSIL.

J is TRBJ2-3 and V is TRBV5-1; no definite D call. CDR1 is SGHRS and CDR2 is YFSETQ in the germline V gene. V lost 8 bases and J lost 0, with 10 bases in between. The CDR3 has 13 amino acids. CDR3 sequence: CARKPASTDTQYF. CDR3 nucleotide sequence: TGCGCCAGGAAGCCGGCGAGCACAGATACGCAGTATTTT.

On this clone itself: The same CDR3 is also encoded by other DNA sequences in this sample. This chain uses TRBV11-2 with TRBJ2-7; no definite D call. V was trimmed by 1 base and J by 2 bases, leaving 9 bases between them. CDR3 size: 14 residues. Germline V gives CDR1 SGHAT, CDR2 FQNNGV. The CDR3 DNA reads as TGTGCCAGCAGCTTAGCTGGTAGGGCCTACGAGCAGTACTTC. Protein: CASSLAGRAYEQYF.

The V and J genes are TRBV7-2 and TRBJ1-1, with D unclear. V lost 2 bases and J lost 6, with 7 bases in between. The CDR3 spans 12 residues. The germline V gene encodes CDR1 SGHTA and CDR2 FQGNSA. In DNA, the CDR3 is TGTGCCAGCAGCTTAAGCATCTCTGAAGCTTTCTTT. Encoded protein: CASSLSISEAFF.

This clone was seen only once. The rearrangement joins TRBV7-8 to TRBJ2-2; 8 bases fit TRBD1. From germline, CDR1 is SGHVS and CDR2 FQNEAQ. CDR3 size: 15 residues. The J segment lost 7 bases and the V segment lost 5 bases, leaving 9 bases of the junction unmatched. CDR3 bases: TGTGCCAGCAGCCTATTCAGGGGGCTGGGCGGGGAGCTGTTTTTT. The encoded protein is CASSLFRGLGGELFF.

The CDR3 sequence is CASSGGADNEQFF. In DNA, the CDR3 is TGTGCCAGCAGCGGGGGGGCAGACAATGAGCAGTTCTTC. The V call is TRBV9, the J call TRBJ2-1; D is perhaps TRBD1 or TRBD2 (6 bases each). The CDR3 has 13 residues. In germline, CDR1 is SGDLS, CDR2 YYNGEE. V lost 3 bases, J lost 5 bases, and 9 bases lay in between.

Here the CDR3 reads CASAGYNQPQHF. The CDR3 DNA follows: TGTGCCTCCGCAGGGTACAATCAGCCCCAGCATTTT. The genes are TRBV15 and TRBJ1-5; maybe TRBD1 (5 bases). V was trimmed by 11 bases and J by 3 bases, leaving 11 bases between them. There are 12 residues in the CDR3. Per the germline V gene, CDR1 is LNHNV and CDR2 is YYDKDF (reference sequence).

Only a few counts were recorded for this clone. The V and J genes are TRBV27 and TRBJ2-1, with a weak D call TRBD2 (6 bases). The V and J ends lost 6 bases and 0 bases respectively, with 15 bases between them. CDR1 is MNHEY and CDR2 is SMNVEV in the germline V gene (reference sequence). The CDR3 covers 16 residues. The CDR3 loop reads CASSPEAGSSYNEQFF. CDR3 DNA sequence: TGTGCCAGCAGCCCGGAGGCGGGAAGCTCCTACAATGAGCAGTTCTTC.

This chain uses TRBV28 with TRBJ2-5, with TRBD1 matching 9 bases. Unmatched junction bases numbered 7, after V lost 6 bases and J lost 5 bases. The CDR3 totals 14 residues. Germline V CDR1 and CDR2: MDHEN, SYDVKM. CDR3 DNA sequence: TGTGCCAGCAGAACGGGACAGGGAGTCGAGACCCAGTACTTC. Its protein product is CASRTGQGVETQYF.

In the case of this clone: Other DNA sequences in this sample translate to the same CDR3. J is TRBJ1-1 and V is TRBV19, with D perhaps matching TRBD1 (5 bases). Germline CDR1 reads LNHDA; CDR2 reads SQIVND (reference sequence). The CDR3 length is 12 residues. The V end was cut by 2 bases, the J end by 4 bases, with 5 bases between. The CDR3 here is CASSIQGTEAFF. The CDR3 region has the DNA TGTGCCAGTAGTATACAGGGCACTGAAGCTTTCTTT.

The V gene is TRBV27, the J gene TRBJ2-5; TRBD1 is a possible D gene (5 bases). This CDR3 comprises 13 residues. The germline gives CDR1 MNHEY, CDR2 SMNVEV (reference sequence). The germline V and J ends were trimmed by 4 bases and 5 bases, with 11 bases remaining between them. Written as DNA, the CDR3 is TGTGCCAGCAGTTCAGGGTGGCGGGAGACCCAGTACTTC. Encoded protein: CASSSGWRETQYF.

The sample holds a few counts of this clone. The V call is TRBV7-9, the J call TRBJ2-7; tentatively, D is TRBD1 or TRBD2 (5 bases each). The germline V gene has CDR1 SEHNR and CDR2 FQNEAQ (reference sequence). Trimming cost V 8 bases and J 2 bases, with 7 bases left between them. The CDR3 is 11 residues long. CDR3 residues: CASRDAYEQYF. The CDR3 DNA reads as TGTGCCAGCCGGGACGCCTACGAGCAGTACTTC.

The rearrangement links TRBV5-6 to TRBJ2-1, with TRBD2 matching over 10 bases. This CDR3 comprises 15 residues. With V trimmed by 4 bases and J by 5 bases, 6 bases remained unmatched. Looked up from germline, CDR1 is SGHDT and CDR2 is YYEEEE. The CDR3 sequence is CASSVSGGRNNEQFF. The CDR3 nucleotides read TGTGCCAGCAGCGTTAGCGGGGGGCGAAACAATGAGCAGTTCTTC.

The chain couples TRBV30 to TRBJ1-1; possible D gene TRBD1, 5 bases. Germline V CDR1 and CDR2: GTSNPN, SVGIG (reference sequence). V was trimmed by 1 base and J by 8 bases, leaving 11 bases between them. CDR3 size: 12 residues. The CDR3 coding sequence is TGTGCCTGGAGTGACGAGAGGGGCGAAGCTTTCTTT. Translating it yields CAWSDERGEAFF.

This chain joins TRBV5-1 and TRBJ2-7, with D perhaps TRBD1 (5 bases). Trimming cost V 3 bases and J 3 bases, with 10 bases left between them. This CDR3 region has 13 residues. Germline CDR1 and CDR2: SGHRS and YFSETQ. The chain's CDR3 is CASSSDMIYEQYF. The CDR3, as DNA: TGCGCCAGCAGCTCGGACATGATCTACGAGCAGTACTTC.

The V gene is TRBV7-9, the J gene TRBJ2-3, with 9 bases identical to TRBD2. This CDR3 has 17 amino acids. The J segment lost 0 bases and the V segment lost 5 bases, leaving 9 bases of the junction unmatched. Germline V gene lookup returns CDR1 SEHNR and CDR2 FQNEAQ (reference sequence). The CDR3 here is CASSARAGGYSTDTQYF. CDR3 DNA: TGTGCCAGCAGCGCCAGAGCGGGGGGATATAGCACAGATACGCAGTATTTT.

About this clone: The same CDR3 arises from other DNA sequences in this sample as well. The V call is TRBV5-6, the J call TRBJ2-7; 10 bases fit TRBD1. This CDR3 region has 14 residues. Per germline, CDR1 SGHDT and CDR2 YYEEEE. The V gene end was trimmed by 4 bases and the J gene end by 3 bases; junction bases not matched to a gene: 4. CDR3 residues: CASSPGQGDYEQYF. As DNA, the CDR3 is TGTGCCAGCAGCCCAGGACAGGGGGACTACGAGCAGTACTTC.

Worth noting for this clone: At the DNA level, this CDR3 is encoded by other sequences in the same sample as well. The chain couples TRBV5-1 to TRBJ1-1; no definite D call. This CDR3 has 13 amino acids. Per the germline V gene, CDR1 is SGHRS and CDR2 is YFSETQ. Trimming removed 0 bases at V and 1 base at J, with 4 bases between. The CDR3 bases are TGCGCCAGCAGCTTGGCGGGGAACACTGAAGCTTTCTTT. Translating it yields CASSLAGNTEAFF.

This clone occurred a few times. The chain combines TRBV4-1 with TRBJ1-1; TRBD1 might be the D (5 bases). The CDR3 spans 13 residues. Germline CDR1 reads MGHRA; CDR2 reads YSYEKL. Trimming took off 0 bases at V and 9 bases at J, with 11 bases between the two ends. The CDR3 nucleotides are TGCGCCAGCAGCCAAGAGGGGCCACTACAAGCTTTCTTT. This sequence encodes CASSQEGPLQAFF.

The chain recombines TRBV28 with TRBJ1-5; perhaps TRBD1 as D (5 bases). Germline loops: CDR1 MDHEN, CDR2 SYDVKM. This CDR3 comprises 15 residues. Trimming left V 3 bases short and J 2 bases short, with 11 bases between. The CDR3: CASSLNWGGNQPQHF. Here the CDR3 DNA reads TGTGCCAGCAGTTTGAATTGGGGGGGCAATCAGCCCCAGCATTTT.